One sample yielded the 27 T cell receptor beta chains listed below, sequenced in a study of T cells expressing NK-cell markers. TCRdb reprocessed the 5' RACE reads and reports one entry per CDR3 protein, with no DNA. Here the sample table reports about half a million distinct CDR3 sequences. What was sequenced was blood T cells: a sorted CD56 or NKG2C T cell subset, CD4+ or CD8+ T cells, or bulk PBMC T cells (not recorded which). The receptors here all came from a woman in her fifties or sixties in good health.

The chain couples TRBV6-1 to TRBJ2-3. The CDR3 runs to 16 residues. In germline, CDR1 is MNHNS, CDR2 SASEGT. The CDR3 here is CASRFYLAERTDTQYF.

V gene TRBV24-1 combines with J gene TRBJ2-5; TCRdb proposes TRBD1, but this gene call is untestable without DNA. CDR1 and CDR2 (germline): KGHDR, SFDVKD. The CDR3 extends over 15 amino acids. The CDR3 spells CATSDRQGIQETQYF.

The chain recombines TRBV20-1 with TRBJ2-5; the D call of TRBD1 rests on TCRdb alone, since no DNA is present to check it. Germline CDR1 and CDR2: DFQATT and SNEGSKA (reference sequence). The CDR3 runs 14 residues. CDR3 sequence: CSASVTANQETQYF.

The chain carries TRBV29-1 and TRBJ1-5. CDR1 SQVTM and CDR2 ANQGSEA come from the germline V gene. There are 12 residues in the CDR3. CDR3 in amino acids: CSVASVNQPQHF.

This chain joins TRBV6-5 and TRBJ2-7; TCRdb proposes TRBD1, but this gene call is untestable without DNA. The CDR3 contains 17 residues. Looked up from germline, CDR1 is MNHEY and CDR2 is SVGAGI. The CDR3 here is CASSQTPGGVGGYEQYF.

This chain links TRBV7-9 with TRBJ2-1; TCRdb's D gene call, TRBD1, goes unchecked for lack of DNA. CDR1 SEHNR and CDR2 FQNEAQ come from the germline V gene (reference sequence). This CDR3 contains 14 residues. The CDR3 here is CASSYPTGPNEQFF.

V and J are TRBV13 and TRBJ2-3; TCRdb picks TRBD1, but there is no DNA to check that call. In germline, CDR1 is PRHDT, CDR2 FYEKMQ (reference sequence). The CDR3 loop spans 15 amino acids. CDR3: CASSSRQGLPDTQYF.

The chain uses TRBV30 and TRBJ2-2; TCRdb lists TRBD2, though no DNA is available to test this call. Germline assignment: CDR1 GTSNPN and CDR2 SVGIG (reference sequence). This CDR3 contains 14 residues. CDR3 sequence reads: CAWSGLAKTGELFF.

The V call is TRBV5-1, the J call TRBJ2-1; TCRdb indicates TRBD2, and absent DNA this call remains unverified. The CDR3 runs to 15 residues. Germline V gene data show CDR1 as SGHRS and CDR2 as YFSETQ. The CDR3 sequence: CASSLGEYPYNEQFF. Combining the CDR3 with reference TRBV5-1 and TRBJ2-1 gives the whole variable domain KAGVTQTPRYLIKTRGQQVTLSCSPISGHRSVSWYQQTPGQGLQFLFEYFSETQRNKGNFPGRFSGRQFSNSRSEMNVSTLELGDSALYLCASSLGEYPYNEQFFGPGTRLTVL.

The rearrangement uses TRBV7-2 and TRBJ1-2; with no DNA, the TCRdb D assignment of TRBD1 cannot be verified. CDR3 length: 15 residues. Germline loops: CDR1 SGHTA, CDR2 FQGNSA. CDR3 amino acids: CASSFTQGIREGYTF.

This chain links TRBV5-1 with TRBJ2-7; TCRdb lists TRBD1, though no DNA is available to test this call. The CDR3 has 13 amino acids. Germline V gene lookup returns CDR1 SGHRS and CDR2 YFSETQ. Here the CDR3 reads CASSRPPVDEQYF.

This rearrangement joins TRBV29-1 to TRBJ2-1. Germline loops: CDR1 SQVTM, CDR2 ANQGSEA. This CDR3 region has 15 residues. CDR3 sequence reads: CSVSSGGGSYNEQFF.

The chain couples TRBV5-1 to TRBJ2-5; checking the TCRdb D call of TRBD1 is not possible without DNA. The germline CDR1 and CDR2 sequences are SGHRS and YFSETQ. The CDR3 loop spans 14 amino acids. The CDR3 loop reads CASSYGKVTETQYF. The full variable domain, rest sourced from reference TRBV5-1 and TRBJ2-5, is KAGVTQTPRYLIKTRGQQVTLSCSPISGHRSVSWYQQTPGQGLQFLFEYFSETQRNKGNFPGRFSGRQFSNSRSEMNVSTLELGDSALYLCASSYGKVTETQYFGPGTRLLVL.

This sequence joins TRBV11-2 and TRBJ2-7; TCRdb's assignment of TRBD2 cannot be checked, as there is no DNA. The germline gives CDR1 SGHAT, CDR2 FQNNGV. This CDR3 comprises 14 residues. Here the CDR3 reads CASSLERGVAEQYF.

V usage is TRBV5-1 and J usage is TRBJ2-5; the D call from TCRdb, TRBD1, cannot be confirmed without DNA. The CDR3 loop spans 13 amino acids. Germline V lookup: CDR1 SGHRS, CDR2 YFSETQ. The CDR3 sequence: CASSLIREETQYF.

The chain has TRBV7-8 and TRBJ1-2; the D call of TRBD1 rests on TCRdb alone, since no DNA is present to check it. The CDR3 sequence is 15 residues long. Germline V gene sequence: CDR1 SGHVS, CDR2 FQNEAQ. The CDR3: CASSTRQGFDYGYTF.

J is TRBJ2-2 and V is TRBV29-1; TCRdb lists TRBD2, though no DNA is available to test this call. CDR3 size: 14 residues. Germline V lookup: CDR1 SQVTM, CDR2 ANQGSEA. CDR3 amino acids: CSVGKAGVTGELFF.

The chain uses TRBV7-8 and TRBJ2-3; the TCRdb call, TRBD1, lacks DNA for checking. The CDR3 contains 13 residues. Germline V gives CDR1 SGHVS, CDR2 FQNEAQ. CDR3: CATIRGDTDTQYF. Drawing the rest from reference TRBV7-8 and TRBJ2-3, the complete variable domain is GAGVSQSPRYKVAKRGQDVALRCDPISGHVSLFWYQQALGQGPEFLTYFQNEAQLDKSGLPSDRFFAERPEGSVSTLKIQRTQQEDSAVYLCATIRGDTDTQYFGPGTRLTVL.

The chain employs TRBV7-2 and TRBJ2-4; TCRdb's D call, TRBD1, is unchecked because there is no DNA. CDR3 length: 16 amino acids. Germline V gives CDR1 SGHTA, CDR2 FQGNSA. CDR3: CASSYQQGAAKNIQYF. The full variable domain, in which reference TRBV7-2 and TRBJ2-4 provide the parts outside the CDR3, is GAGVSQSPSNKVTEKGKDVELRCDPISGHTALYWYRQSLGQGLEFLIYFQGNSAPDKSGLPSDRFSAERTGGSVSTLTIQRTQQEDSAVYLCASSYQQGAAKNIQYFGAGTRLSVL.

This sequence joins TRBV2 and TRBJ2-5; without DNA, the TCRdb call of TRBD2 cannot be checked. The CDR3 consists of 11 residues. CDR1 and CDR2 from the germline V gene are SNHLY and FYNNEI. CDR3: CASRESRTQYF.

The chain links TRBV12-5 to TRBJ1-1; TCRdb designates TRBD1, a call that cannot be tested without DNA. CDR1 is LGHNT, CDR2 FRNRAP, per germline. The CDR3 is made up of 18 amino acids. The CDR3 spells CASGLVLGGSLVNTEAFF.

This chain uses TRBV29-1 with TRBJ2-2; TCRdb selects TRBD1, and the lack of DNA leaves this call unchecked. This CDR3 region has 15 residues. In germline, CDR1 is SQVTM, CDR2 ANQGSEA. The CDR3 spells CSVARGASNTGELFF.

The chain carries TRBV2 and TRBJ2-2. CDR1 is SNHLY, CDR2 FYNNEI, per germline. The CDR3 totals 15 residues. Here the CDR3 reads CASSEGWQLVGELFF.

V gene TRBV7-9 combines with J gene TRBJ2-7; TCRdb calls TRBD2, which cannot be checked without DNA. Germline CDR1 and CDR2: SEHNR and FQNEAQ (reference sequence). The CDR3 is 16 residues long. The chain's CDR3 is CASSLLGGRNAYEQYF.

The J gene is TRBJ2-2, the V gene TRBV7-6; TCRdb gives TRBD1 as the D gene, but with no DNA this cannot be confirmed. Germline V gene lookup returns CDR1 SGHVS and CDR2 FNYEAQ. There are 11 residues in the CDR3. CDR3 region: CASSWGRELFF. Complete variable domain (other parts from reference TRBV7-6 and TRBJ2-2): GAGVSQSPRYKVTKRGQDVALRCDPISGHVSLYWYRQALGQGPEFLTYFNYEAQQDKSGLPNDRFSAERPEGSISTLTIQRTEQRDSAMYRCASSWGRELFFGEGSRLTVL.

CDR3 residues: CASSRTPGGGGGTDTQYF. The V gene is TRBV7-3, the J gene TRBJ2-3; TCRdb lists TRBD1, though no DNA is available to test this call. This CDR3 contains 18 residues. Germline CDR1 and CDR2: SGHTA and FQGTGA.

The chain couples TRBV5-1 to TRBJ1-4; the TRBD1 assignment by TCRdb is unverifiable without DNA. Germline V CDR1 and CDR2: SGHRS, YFSETQ. This CDR3 has 15 residues. The CDR3 sequence is CASSLGGQPPGELFF. Complete variable domain (other parts from reference TRBV5-1 and TRBJ1-4): KAGVTQTPRYLIKTRGQQVTLSCSPISGHRSVSWYQQTPGQGLQFLFEYFSETQRNKGNFPGRFSGRQFSNSRSEMNVSTLELGDSALYLCASSLGGQPPGELFFGSGTQLSVL.